These T cell receptor beta chains were read from a single sample in a study of a mutant IDH1 vaccine in newly diagnosed glioma. Using immunoSEQ multiplex PCR, the repertoire was profiled, and TCRdb retains in-frame clones only, with some absent. The table includes more than 20,000 clones, around 85% detected once. The sample in question was PBMCs, obtained from a glioma patient treated with radiotherapy, temozolomide or both. The receptors come from a man in his forties with glioma. The CDR3 runs from the conserved cysteine through the conserved F or W. A D gene is named only where the DNA matches it firmly. Size is stated for part of the rows, as once, few or many counts, or as a class when the clone is expanded.

DNA: TGTGCCAGCAGTGCGGACAGGGGGAAAGTGATAAGCAATCAGCCCCAGCATTTT; CDR3: CASSADRGKVISNQPQHF; J: TRBJ1-5; length: 18; size: once; D: TRBD1; V: TRBV6-1
DNA: TGCGCCAGCAGCCAAGAGGTGAACACTGAAGCTTTCTTT; CDR3: CASSQEVNTEAFF; J: TRBJ1-1; length: 13; size: .; D: .; V: TRBV4-3
DNA: TGTGCCAGCAGCAGGACAGGGGTAGGCTACACCTTC; CDR3: CASSRTGVGYTF; J: TRBJ1-2; length: 12; size: .; D: TRBD1; V: TRBV7-9
DNA: TGTGCCACACTGACGGACAGGGGAAACTATGGCTACACCTTC; CDR3: CATLTDRGNYGYTF; J: TRBJ1-2; length: 14; size: .; D: TRBD1; V: TRBV6-5
DNA: TGTGCCAGCAGCCGGCTACTAGCGGGATACAATGAGCAGTTCTTC; CDR3: CASSRLLAGYNEQFF; J: TRBJ2-1; length: 15; size: .; D: TRBD2; V: TRBV4-2
DNA: TGTGCCAGCAGTTACGTCTCAGGGGACGGGGCCAACGTCCTGACTTTC; CDR3: CASSYVSGDGANVLTF; J: TRBJ2-6; length: 16; size: once; D: .; V: TRBV6-5
DNA: TGTGCCAGCAGTGTACGAGAAAAACTGTTTTTT; CDR3: CASSVREKLFF; J: TRBJ1-4; length: 11; size: .; D: .; V: TRBV25-1
DNA: TGTGCCAGCAGCCAAGGTCTCTGGATGGAGCAGTACTTC; CDR3: CASSQGLWMEQYF; J: TRBJ2-7; length: 13; size: .; D: .; V: TRBV14
DNA: TGTGCCAGTACTGTCAGCGCCAGCTCGACCTACAATGAGCAGTTCTTC; CDR3: CASTVSASSTYNEQFF; J: TRBJ2-1; length: 16; size: .; D: .; V: TRBV19
DNA: TGTGCCACCAGCATCAATCGGGGTTCTGGGGCCAACGTCCTGACTTTC; CDR3: CATSINRGSGANVLTF; J: TRBJ2-6; length: 16; size: .; D: .; V: TRBV15
DNA: TGTGCCAGCAGCACCGGGGGGCTTCGGGGCAATCAGCCCCAGCATTTT; CDR3: CASSTGGLRGNQPQHF; J: TRBJ1-5; length: 16; size: .; D: .; V: TRBV28
DNA: TGTGCCAGTAGTACTCGGACAGGGGGCTCAGCTAACTATGGCTACACCTTC; CDR3: CASSTRTGGSANYGYTF; J: TRBJ1-2; length: 17; size: .; D: TRBD1; V: TRBV19
DNA: TGTGCCAGCAGCTTAGATGCGAGACAGAGATCCTACGAGCAGTACTTC; CDR3: CASSLDARQRSYEQYF; J: TRBJ2-7; length: 16; size: .; D: .; V: TRBV11-2
DNA: TGTGCCAGCAGTGACTCTTGGAGGGGGTCTGGCTACACCTTC; CDR3: CASSDSWRGSGYTF; J: TRBJ1-2; length: 14; size: .; D: .; V: TRBV6-4
DNA: TGTGCCAGCAGTCCCCAGCAGGTTCCGGAAGAGACCCAGTACTTC; CDR3: CASSPQQVPEETQYF; J: TRBJ2-5; length: 15; size: .; D: .; V: TRBV2
DNA: TGTGCCAGCAGTCCCCAGGGGAACTATGGCTACACCTTC; CDR3: CASSPQGNYGYTF; J: TRBJ1-2; length: 13; size: .; D: .; V: TRBV6-5
DNA: TGTGCCAGCAGCTTAGATCCCTCCCAGCCCCAGCATTTT; CDR3: CASSLDPSQPQHF; J: TRBJ1-5; length: 13; size: .; D: .; V: TRBV7-2
DNA: TGTGCCAGCAGTGCTCAGTTAAATTCACCCCTCCACTTT; CDR3: CASSAQLNSPLHF; J: TRBJ1-6; length: 13; size: .; D: .; V: TRBV25-1
DNA: TGTGCCAGCAAGAGGGGGGCTGACTATGGCTACACCTTC; CDR3: CASKRGADYGYTF; J: TRBJ1-2; length: 13; size: .; D: .; V: TRBV11-2
DNA: TGTGCCAGCAGCCGGGGGGGGTCTCAAGAGACCCAGTACTTC; CDR3: CASSRGGSQETQYF; J: TRBJ2-5; length: 14; size: once; D: TRBD2; V: TRBV5-4
DNA: TGTGCCAGCAGCCCTCTCCCGGAGGGTTTTAACTATGGCTACACCTTC; CDR3: CASSPLPEGFNYGYTF; J: TRBJ1-2; length: 16; size: .; D: .; V: TRBV7-9
DNA: TGTGCCAGCAGCTTGGCCAGGGGGCCCACCATGAACACTGAAGCTTTCTTT; CDR3: CASSLARGPTMNTEAFF; J: TRBJ1-1; length: 17; size: .; D: TRBD1; V: TRBV5-6